The sequence of this T cell receptor (beta chain) was determined in a study of cytomegalovirus exposure and HLA in healthy donors. Study-wide results and limits: Listed as cytomegalovirus-associated were 150 or so TCR beta chains.

Generated by immunoSEQ multiplex PCR, the TCRdb table keeps only in-frame clones and is missing some. The sample contains about 140,000 clones, around four fifths of which appear only once. These donors were members of the approximately 110-subject validation cohort, a group separate from the approximately 700-subject first cohort. This clone was picked up a small number of times. What it binds is not known. CDR3 length equals 15 residues. Trimming took 1 base from V and 2 from J, leaving 9 bases between them. Germline CDR1 LNHNV, CDR2 YYDKDF (reference sequence). The chain is built from TRBV15 and TRBJ1-3, with D unresolved. The source material was PBMCs. The sequence derives from a man younger than 40 in good health and CMV-seropositive. This CDR3 is CATSRVRGAGNTIYF. CDR3 nucleotide sequence: TGTGCCACCAGCAGAGTGAGAGGCGCTGGAAACACCATATATTTT.